Here is one T cell receptor (beta chain) with its context. The sample belongs to a study of blood T cell repertoires in COVID-19. Study in general: Sites across the United States, Italy and Spain contributed samples from acute and convalescent COVID-19. PBMCs, B-cell-depleted T cells, or T cells provided the cDNA or gDNA that made up the material.

Methods used by the authors: Scientists estimated how many nucleated cells there were by amplifying reference gene primers. Produced via immunoSEQ multiplex PCR; TCRdb's table is partial and in-frame only. The V and J calls and clone size were taken over from that table, and D and trimming were inferred from the DNA. The data contain hundreds of thousands of clones, about 85% of them seen just once; the ten biggest clones take up 15% to 20%. There are 12 residues in the CDR3. V lost 2 bases and J lost 5, with 3 bases in between. Germline CDR1 and CDR2: MDHEN and SYDVKM. Specimen: peripheral blood. This clonotype was sampled from a woman over 75 with active or convalescent COVID-19. This chain uses TRBV28 with TRBJ2-2, with D unresolved. CDR3 coding DNA: TGTGCCAGCAGTTTAGCGACCGGGGAGCTGTTTTTT. Amino acid sequence: CASSLATGELFF. Full variable domain (outside the CDR3, taken from reference TRBV28 and TRBJ2-2): DVKVTQSSRYLVKRTGEKVFLECVQDMDHENMFWYRQDPGLGLRLIYFSYDVKMKEKGDIPEGYSVSREKKERFSLILESASTNQTSMYLCASSLATGELFFGEGSRLTVL.